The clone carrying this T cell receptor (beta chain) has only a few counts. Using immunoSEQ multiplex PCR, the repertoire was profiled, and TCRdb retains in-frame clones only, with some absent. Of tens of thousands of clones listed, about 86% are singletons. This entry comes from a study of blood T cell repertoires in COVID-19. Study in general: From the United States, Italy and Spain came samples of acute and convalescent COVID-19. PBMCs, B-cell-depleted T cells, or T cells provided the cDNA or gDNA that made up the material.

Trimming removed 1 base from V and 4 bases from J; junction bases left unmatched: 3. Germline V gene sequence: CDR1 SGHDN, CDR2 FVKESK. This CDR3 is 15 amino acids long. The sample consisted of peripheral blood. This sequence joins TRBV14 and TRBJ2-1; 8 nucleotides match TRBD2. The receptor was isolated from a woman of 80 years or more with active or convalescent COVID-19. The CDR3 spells CASSQGTSRYNEQFF. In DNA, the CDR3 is TGTGCCAGCAGCCAAGGGACTAGCCGGTACAATGAGCAGTTCTTC.